This TCR beta chain was identified during a study of patients and donors after allogeneic stem cell transplantation. This CDR3 has 14 residues. Germline CDR1 is ENHRY and CDR2 is SYGVKD. Between the trimmed V and J ends, which lost 2 bases and 2 bases, there was a span of 10 bases. From the RT-PCR reads, TCRdb called clonotypes with MiXCR, one entry per CDR3 protein. The data hold 200,000 to 250,000 distinct CDR3 sequences, with less than 15% observed a single time. In its sample, this clonotype was seen many times. The clonotype comes from a human donor who was either an allogeneic HSCT recipient or a stem cell or donor lymphocyte infusion donor (not recorded which). It is not recorded whose cells these are; they may come from a transplant donor. The sample taken for sequencing was blood, either unsorted or a sorted T cell fraction (not recorded which). This chain uses TRBV10-3 with TRBJ2-7; D uncertain. CDR3 sequence: CAISEPGLPYEQYF. In DNA, the CDR3 is TGTGCCATCAGTGAGCCCGGTTTGCCCTACGAGCAGTACTTC.